The source of this T cell receptor (beta chain) is a study of T cell responses to AZD1222 COVID-19 vaccine. General study findings and limits: Two doses of AZD1222 preceded a rise in Spike-specific TCR breadth and depth. Of the AZD1222 recipients, only five or six were seropositive at baseline. Clonal diversity may have been underestimated in mostly white British donors.

The repertoire was sequenced with immunoSEQ multiplex PCR; TCRdb's copy has only in-frame clones and lacks some. This sample has 150,000 to 200,000 clones, with over 85% found just once. Germline loops: CDR1 SGHDN, CDR2 FVKESK. The CDR3 is 14 residues long. V was cut by 8 bases and J by 6 bases, with 17 bases left in between. About this clone itself: What it binds is unknown.

This TCR derives from an adult in good health. Source: peripheral blood, taken on day 0 of AZD1222 vaccination. V usage is TRBV14 and J usage is TRBJ2-1; no definite D call. The CDR3 coding sequence is TGTGCCAGCGGCCGAGGCACCAACCGCAATGAGCAGTTCTTC. It encodes CASGRGTNRNEQFF.